The rows below give T cell receptor beta chains drawn from one sample of a study of T cell responses to AZD1222 COVID-19 vaccine. TCRdb keeps only in-frame clones here, not all; method: immunoSEQ multiplex PCR. Of approximately 100,000 clones listed, roughly 91% were seen once; the top ten hold over 2.5%. This specimen was peripheral blood, taken on day 0 of MenACWY control vaccination. The source is an adult in good health. Both conserved end residues are part of each CDR3.

j_gene,v_gene,CDR3aa
TRBJ1-2,TRBV4-3,CASSQSGNYGYTF
TRBJ1-5,TRBV7-2,CASSYSHSNQPQHF
TRBJ2-1,TRBV24-1,CATSAVEGIYNEQFF
TRBJ1-4,TRBV6-5,CASSLKSFNEKLFF
TRBJ1-6,TRBV21-1,CASSKRVPRDAEFYNSPLHF
TRBJ2-2,TRBV9,CASSVYGFGELFF
TRBJ2-3,TRBV2,CASSDRVSTDTQYF
TRBJ2-7,TRBV6-5,CASSSGAYEQYF
TRBJ2-3,TRBV4-1,CASSPGETDTQYF
TRBJ2-4,TRBV6-2/TRBV6-3,CASSASTGGDIQYF
TRBJ1-5,TRBV6-5,CASSYPGVQQPQHF
TRBJ1-2,TRBV5-6,CASSLGRDHGYTF
TRBJ1-1,TRBV10-3,CAIRDRGAEAFF
TRBJ2-5,TRBV7-9,CASSRTGNLGETQYF
TRBJ1-1,TRBV9,CASSVGLGQNTEAFF
TRBJ2-7,TRBV7-2,CASSLPGFNHEQYF
TRBJ1-4,TRBV5-6,CASSLTTGIEKLFF
TRBJ1-1,TRBV9,CASSLGHRNTEAFF
TRBJ2-7,TRBV5-6,CASSSPREDYEQYF
TRBJ2-3,TRBV7-2,CALEPGGGDTQYF
TRBJ2-7,TRBV7-2,CASSPVVGTSGGAYEQYF
TRBJ1-5,TRBV5-1,CASSPTGGTQPQHF
TRBJ2-7,TRBV4-3,CASSQDPTSGGYEQYF
TRBJ1-3,TRBV6-5,CASSKSGQGGNTIYF
TRBJ1-2,TRBV3-1/TRBV3-2,CASSKRDPNYGYTF
TRBJ2-7,TRBV11-3,CASSGDRGYEQYF
TRBJ1-2,TRBV4-1,CASSRTGGDDYGYTF
TRBJ1-5,TRBV3-1/TRBV3-2,CASSQGKGSGNQPQHF
TRBJ2-3,TRBV27,CASGGGSGGEGTDTQYF
TRBJ1-1,TRBV2,CASSESDGRLNTEAFF
TRBJ1-2,TRBV11-2,CASSQGWYGYTF
TRBJ2-3,TRBV5-1,CASSLGQLTDTQYF
TRBJ1-3,TRBV18,CASSPRGNTIYF
TRBJ2-7,TRBV30,CAWSLGTGKFRDEQYF
TRBJ2-2,TRBV12-3/TRBV12-4,CASIKNTGELFF
TRBJ1-2,TRBV2,CASRGVAGDFYGYTF
TRBJ1-4,TRBV5-8,CASSTGVGATNEKLFF
TRBJ1-6,TRBV28,CASSAGGLSNSPLHF
TRBJ2-7,TRBV7-9,CASSLVSGGEQYF
TRBJ2-7,TRBV7-2,CASSPPQGQGANEQYF
TRBJ2-2,TRBV5-5,CASSYGQLYTGELFF
TRBJ2-5,TRBV20-1,CSANRVETQYF
TRBJ2-1,TRBV4-1,CASSQGDRAPYNEQFF
TRBJ2-5,TRBV7-9,CASSETDGQETQYF
TRBJ2-1,TRBV15,CATSPPTPGLAGGEQFF
TRBJ2-7,TRBV5-6,CASSLTRSEQYF
TRBJ1-2,TRBV6-5,CASSPRFTLNYGYTF
TRBJ2-3,TRBV14,CASSQGGGVIADTQYF
TRBJ2-5,TRBV5-8,CASRNQGSETQYF
TRBJ1-1,TRBV6-2/TRBV6-3,CASSPTGNTEAFF
TRBJ1-5,TRBV19,CASSNSNQPQHF
TRBJ1-2,TRBV5-1,CASSLEGYGYTF
TRBJ1-1,TRBV6-2/TRBV6-3,CASSPPWNTEAFF
TRBJ1-3,TRBV3-1/TRBV3-2,CASSQVTHTIYF
TRBJ1-5,TRBV19,CASSIFGQPQHF